Below, 19 T cell receptor beta chains from the same sample are listed, as sequenced in a study of blood T cell repertoires in COVID-19. Produced via immunoSEQ multiplex PCR; TCRdb's table is partial and in-frame only. The data show just under 60,000 clones, roughly 80% seen once. Specimen: peripheral blood. Receptors originate from a human donor in a cohort sampled during active COVID-19.

Only one count was recorded for this clone. The rearrangement joins TRBV9 to TRBJ1-2; maybe TRBD1 (6 bases). CDR1 and CDR2 from the germline V gene are SGDLS and YYNGEE. CDR3 size: 16 residues. V lost 2 bases and J lost 7, with 21 bases in between. This chain's CDR3 is CASSVDPSLQGLGYTF. Here the CDR3 DNA reads TGTGCCAGCAGCGTTGATCCCTCTTTACAGGGCCTTGGCTACACCTTC.

The V call is TRBV5-1, the J call TRBJ2-3, with a tentative D call TRBD2 (6 bases). Germline values: CDR1 SGHRS, CDR2 YFSETQ. This CDR3 spans 15 amino acids. V lost 3 bases to trimming and J lost 1 base, with 12 bases between them. The CDR3 region is CASSSQPSGTDTQYF. The DNA of the CDR3 is TGCGCCAGCAGCTCGCAGCCTAGCGGCACAGATACGCAGTATTTT.

The chain couples TRBV25-1 to TRBJ2-2, with TRBD1 identical over 9 bases. The trim removed 8 bases at V and 2 bases at J, leaving 6 bases unmatched. Per germline, CDR1 MGHDK and CDR2 SYGVNS. CDR3 length: 15 amino acids. The CDR3 DNA is TGTGCCAGCCGAAAGGACAGGGGAAACACCGGGGAGCTGTTTTTT. It yields the protein CASRKDRGNTGELFF.

V is TRBV2 and J is TRBJ1-1, with 11 bases identical to TRBD1. The CDR3 length is 12 residues. With V trimmed by 7 bases and J by 11 bases, 6 bases remained unmatched. CDR1 SNHLY and CDR2 FYNNEI come from the germline V gene. CDR3 DNA: TGTGCCAGCATTGGGACAGGGGGAAGGGCTTTCTTT. Its protein product is CASIGTGGRAFF.

The gene calls are TRBV5-5 and TRBJ1-1, with 8 bases identical to TRBD1. The CDR3 is 15 residues long. With V trimmed by 0 bases and J by 4 bases, 5 bases remained unmatched. Germline CDR1 reads SGHKS; CDR2 reads YYEKEE (reference sequence). The CDR3 spells CASSLAPGQGTEAFF. In nucleotides, the CDR3 is TGTGCCAGCAGCTTGGCCCCTGGACAGGGCACTGAAGCTTTCTTT.

The chain joins TRBV6-2 or TRBV6-3 to TRBJ2-1, with D unresolved. The CDR3 contains 15 residues. The germline V and J ends were trimmed by 6 bases and 0 bases, with 12 bases remaining between them. Germline CDR1 reads MNHEY; CDR2 reads SVGEGT. The CDR3: CASSSQYSSYNEQFF. CDR3 DNA sequence: TGTGCCAGCAGCTCCCAGTACAGCTCCTACAATGAGCAGTTCTTC.

CDR3 residues: CASSSVPRGANYGYTF. In DNA form, the CDR3 reads TGTGCCAGCAGTTCTGTACCGCGGGGGGCTAACTATGGCTACACCTTC. The chain carries TRBV27 and TRBJ1-2; D might be TRBD1 (5 bases). The CDR3 consists of 16 residues. Germline V gene data show CDR1 as MNHEY and CDR2 as SMNVEV (reference sequence). The V gene lost 4 bases and the J gene lost 0 bases, with 15 bases spanning the gap.

Here the CDR3 DNA reads TGTGCCAGCAGTTACAGACTCAATCAGCCCCAGCATTTT. Encoded protein: CASSYRLNQPQHF. The chain joins TRBV6-2 or TRBV6-3 to TRBJ1-5, with D unclear. Germline V gene data show CDR1 as MNHEY and CDR2 as SVGEGT. The V end lost 2 bases, the J end lost 3 bases, and 5 bases lay between the germline ends. This CDR3 has 13 residues.

The chain couples TRBV4-2 to TRBJ1-4; D unclear. This CDR3 region has 16 residues. V was pared by 0 bases and J by 7 bases, with 15 bases between. CDR1 LGHNA and CDR2 YNFKEQ come from the germline V gene. The CDR3 region has the DNA TGTGCCAGCAGCCAAGAATGGCTCCGAGAGGGTGAAAAACTGTTTTTT. This codes for CASSQEWLREGEKLFF.

This sequence joins TRBV28 and TRBJ1-2; 7 bases line up with TRBD1. The CDR3 sequence is 13 residues long. In germline, CDR1 is MDHEN, CDR2 SYDVKM. The trim removed 5 bases at V and 8 bases at J, leaving 8 bases unmatched. The CDR3: CASSPTGVGGYTF. The CDR3 DNA reads TGTGCCAGCAGTCCCACAGGGGTCGGCGGCTACACCTTC.

The chain uses TRBV5-6 and TRBJ1-1; TRBD1 aligns across 10 bases. V was pared by 3 bases and J by 0 bases, with 8 bases of the junction left unmatched. The CDR3 is made up of 17 amino acids. Germline V gives CDR1 SGHDT, CDR2 YYEEEE. For the CDR3, the DNA is TGTGCCAGCAGCTCTCCGGGACAGGGGTCCATGAACACTGAAGCTTTCTTT. Translation: CASSSPGQGSMNTEAFF.

This clone was seen just once. The gene calls are TRBV4-3 and TRBJ1-4, with 10 nucleotides matching TRBD1. The trim removed 2 bases at V and 14 bases at J, leaving 11 bases unmatched. This CDR3 contains 15 residues. The germline gives CDR1 LGHNA, CDR2 YSLEER. CDR3 loop: CASSQLGTGERMLFF. Here the CDR3 DNA reads TGCGCCAGCAGCCAACTTGGGACAGGGGAAAGGATGCTGTTTTTT.

This chain connects TRBV28 to TRBJ1-3; 9 bases map to TRBD1. V gave up 1 base and J gave up 2 bases; unmatched junction bases: 3. The length of the CDR3 is 16 residues. CDR1 and CDR2 (germline): MDHEN, SYDVKM. CDR3 nucleotide sequence: TGTGCCAGCAGTTTATACAGGACAGGGGCTGGAAACACCATATATTTT. Amino acid sequence: CASSLYRTGAGNTIYF.

The chain joins TRBV7-9 to TRBJ2-1; 8 positions match TRBD1. The CDR3 contains 15 residues. The V and J ends lost 11 bases and 2 bases, in that order; junction bases with no gene match: 11. CDR1 and CDR2 from the germline V gene are SEHNR and FQNEAQ (reference sequence). CDR3 protein: CAGQTGESPYNEQFF. CDR3 coding DNA: TGTGCCGGCCAGACAGGGGAATCCCCCTACAATGAGCAGTTCTTC.

This clone occurred a few times. The chain carries TRBV3-1 (or the pseudogene TRBV3-2) and TRBJ1-2; tentatively, D is TRBD1 (5 bases). Trimming removed 1 base at V and 8 bases at J, with 11 bases between. CDR1 and CDR2 (germline): LGHDT, YNNKEL (reference sequence). The CDR3 has 13 residues. CDR3 loop: CASSQAGAEGYTF. The CDR3 DNA reads TGTGCCAGCAGCCAAGCTGGGGCCGAGGGCTACACCTTC.

CDR3 amino acids: CASSRLDNTYEQYF. The DNA of the CDR3 is TGCGCCAGCAGTCGCTTGGACAACACCTACGAGCAGTACTTC. V and J are TRBV23-1 and TRBJ2-7, with D tentatively TRBD1 (5 bases). TRBV23-1 is marked as an open reading frame, function uncertain. The CDR3 runs 14 residues. Trimming shortened V by 4 bases and J by 2 bases, and 12 bases separated the two germline ends.

The chain employs TRBV28 and TRBJ1-2; 7 nucleotides agree with TRBD1. V lost 7 bases to trimming and J lost 4 bases; unmatched junction nucleotides: 12. Per the germline V gene, CDR1 is MDHEN and CDR2 is SYDVKM. This CDR3 is built from 15 residues. Here the CDR3 DNA reads TGTGCCAGCAATTTTCACCGGGACAGCTCCTATGGCTACACCTTC. Its translation is CASNFHRDSSYGYTF.

In this sample, this clone turned up once. The chain combines TRBV6-6 with TRBJ1-1, with TRBD1 as a possible D gene (6 bases). V gave up 6 bases and J gave up 5 bases, with 13 bases separating them. This CDR3 spans 13 amino acids. From germline, CDR1 is MNHNY and CDR2 SVGAGI (reference sequence). Here the CDR3 reads CASRKDSPTEAFF. Here the CDR3 DNA reads TGTGCCAGCAGGAAGGACAGTCCTACTGAAGCTTTCTTT.

This chain links TRBV12-3 or TRBV12-4 with TRBJ2-7; D is unclear. CDR3 length: 13 amino acids. Between the trimmed V and J ends, which lost 2 bases and 1 base, there was a span of 6 bases. The CDR3 DNA reads as TGTGCCAGCAGTTTAAGTCGGTCCTACGAGCAGTACTTC. It specifies CASSLSRSYEQYF.